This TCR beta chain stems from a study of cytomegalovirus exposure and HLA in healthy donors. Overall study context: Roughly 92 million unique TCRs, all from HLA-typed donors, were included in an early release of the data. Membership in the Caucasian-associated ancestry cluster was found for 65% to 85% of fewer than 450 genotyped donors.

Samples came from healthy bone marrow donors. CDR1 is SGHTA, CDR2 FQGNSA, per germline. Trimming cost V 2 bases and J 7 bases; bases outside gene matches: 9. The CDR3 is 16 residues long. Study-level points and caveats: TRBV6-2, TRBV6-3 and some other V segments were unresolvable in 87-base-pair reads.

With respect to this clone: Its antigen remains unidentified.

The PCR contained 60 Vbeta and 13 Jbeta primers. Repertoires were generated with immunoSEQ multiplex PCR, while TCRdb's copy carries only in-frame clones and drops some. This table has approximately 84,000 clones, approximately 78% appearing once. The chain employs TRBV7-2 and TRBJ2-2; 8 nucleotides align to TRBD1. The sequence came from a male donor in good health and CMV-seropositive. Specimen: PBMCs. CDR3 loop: CASSLLRGRGGGELFF. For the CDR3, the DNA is TGTGCCAGCAGCTTACTCAGGGGGCGGGGTGGCGGGGAGCTGTTTTTT.